Described below is a single T cell receptor (beta chain) sequence and its context. As yet, its antigen is unknown. The PCR contained 60 Vbeta and 13 Jbeta primers. Assay: immunoSEQ multiplex PCR; the TCRdb copy retains only in-frame clones and omits some. The repertoire consists of about 140,000 clones, with more than 75% occurring once and the leading ten covering roughly 2.4%. Germline V gives CDR1 MNHEY, CDR2 SMNVEV (reference sequence). Losses at the gene ends were 3 bases for V and 0 bases for J; bases not matched to a gene: 0. The CDR3 contains 15 residues. This record belongs to a study of cytomegalovirus exposure and HLA in healthy donors. Study-wide results and caveats: CMV antigen specificity was confirmed in vitro for a few CMV-associated chains. HLA alleles were associated with 17,000 or so TCR beta sequences in a later analysis at 0.05 false discovery rate. In an earlier analysis, about 90% or about 30%: the productive usage of most TCR beta V segments. Analyses of presence/absence relied on an assumption of roughly uniform sequencing depth across donors.

The sequence came from a man aged 50-60 years in good health and CMV-seronegative. The sample taken for sequencing was PBMCs. The chain links TRBV27 to TRBJ2-1; TRBD1 agrees at 9 bases. CDR3 DNA: TGTGCCAGCAGTTTGGGACAGGGCTCCTACAATGAGCAGTTCTTC. It is translated as CASSLGQGSYNEQFF.